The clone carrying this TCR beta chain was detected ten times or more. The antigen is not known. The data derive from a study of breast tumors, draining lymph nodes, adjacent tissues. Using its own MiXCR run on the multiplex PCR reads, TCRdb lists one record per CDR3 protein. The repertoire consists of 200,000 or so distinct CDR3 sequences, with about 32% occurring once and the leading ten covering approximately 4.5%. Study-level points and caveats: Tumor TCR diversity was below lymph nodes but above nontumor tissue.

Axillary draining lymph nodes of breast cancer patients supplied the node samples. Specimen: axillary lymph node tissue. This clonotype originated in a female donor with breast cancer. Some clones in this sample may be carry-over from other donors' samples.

Written as DNA, the CDR3 is TGTGCCTGGAGCCGAGGCCTAGCGGGACCCTACGAGCAGTACTTC. It translates to CAWSRGLAGPYEQYF. The chain couples TRBV30 to TRBJ2-7; 9 positions match TRBD2. Germline V gives CDR1 GTSNPN, CDR2 SVGIG (reference sequence). V shed 3 bases, J shed 2 bases, and the junction held 8 bases outside the gene matches. The CDR3 is 15 amino acids. The full variable domain, with the rest looked up from reference TRBV30 and TRBJ2-7, is SQTIHQWPATLVQPVGSPLSLECTVEGTSNPNLYWYRQAAGRGLQLLFYSVGIGQISSEVPQNLSASRPQDRQFILSSKKLLLSDSGFYLCAWSRGLAGPYEQYFGPGTRLTVT.